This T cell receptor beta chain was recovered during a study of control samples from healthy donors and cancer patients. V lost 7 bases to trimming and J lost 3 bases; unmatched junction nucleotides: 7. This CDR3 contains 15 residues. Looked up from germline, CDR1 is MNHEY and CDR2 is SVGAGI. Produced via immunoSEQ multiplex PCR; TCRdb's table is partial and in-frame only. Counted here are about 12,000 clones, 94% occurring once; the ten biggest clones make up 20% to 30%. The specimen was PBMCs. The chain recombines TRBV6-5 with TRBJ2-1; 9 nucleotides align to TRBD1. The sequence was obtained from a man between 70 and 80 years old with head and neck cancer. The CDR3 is CASTTGTGFYNEQFF. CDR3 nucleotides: TGTGCCAGCACGACCGGGACAGGGTTCTACAATGAGCAGTTCTTC.